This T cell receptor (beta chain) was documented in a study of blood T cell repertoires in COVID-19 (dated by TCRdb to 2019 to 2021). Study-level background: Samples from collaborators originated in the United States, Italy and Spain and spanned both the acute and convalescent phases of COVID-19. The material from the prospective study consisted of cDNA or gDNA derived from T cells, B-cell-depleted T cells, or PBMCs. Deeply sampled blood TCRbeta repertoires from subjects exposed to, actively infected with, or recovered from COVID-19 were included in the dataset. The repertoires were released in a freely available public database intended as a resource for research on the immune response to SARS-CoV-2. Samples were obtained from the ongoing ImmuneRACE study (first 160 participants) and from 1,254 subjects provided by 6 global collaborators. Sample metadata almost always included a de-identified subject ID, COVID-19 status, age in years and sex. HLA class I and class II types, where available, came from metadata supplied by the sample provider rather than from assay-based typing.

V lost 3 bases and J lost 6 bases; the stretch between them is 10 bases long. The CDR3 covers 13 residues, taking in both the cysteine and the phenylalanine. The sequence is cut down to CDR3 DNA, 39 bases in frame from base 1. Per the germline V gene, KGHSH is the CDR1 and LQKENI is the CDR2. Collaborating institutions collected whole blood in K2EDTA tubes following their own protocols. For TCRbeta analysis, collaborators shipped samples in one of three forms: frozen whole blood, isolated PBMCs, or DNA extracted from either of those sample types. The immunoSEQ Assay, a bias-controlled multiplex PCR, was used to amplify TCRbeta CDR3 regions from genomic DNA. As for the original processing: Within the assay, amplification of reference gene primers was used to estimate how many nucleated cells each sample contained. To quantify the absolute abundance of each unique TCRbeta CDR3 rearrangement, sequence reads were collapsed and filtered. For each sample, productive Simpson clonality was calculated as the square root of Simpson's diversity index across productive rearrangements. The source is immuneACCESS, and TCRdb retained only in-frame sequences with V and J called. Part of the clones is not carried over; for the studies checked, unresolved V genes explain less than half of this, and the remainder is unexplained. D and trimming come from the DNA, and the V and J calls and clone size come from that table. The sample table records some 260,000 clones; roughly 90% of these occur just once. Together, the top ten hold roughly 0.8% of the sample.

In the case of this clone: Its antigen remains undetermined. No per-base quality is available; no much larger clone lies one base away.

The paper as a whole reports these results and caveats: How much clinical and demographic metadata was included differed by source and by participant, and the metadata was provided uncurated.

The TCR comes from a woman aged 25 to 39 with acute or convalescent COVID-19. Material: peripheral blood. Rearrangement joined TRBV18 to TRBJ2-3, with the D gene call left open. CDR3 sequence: CASSPAGLDTQYF. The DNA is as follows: TGTGCCAGCTCACCGGCCGGGTTGGATACGCAGTATTTT. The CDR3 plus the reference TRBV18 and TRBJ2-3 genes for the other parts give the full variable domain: NAGVMQNPRHLVRRRGQEARLRCSPMKGHSHVYWYRQLPEEGLKFMVYLQKENIIDESGMPKERFSAEFPKEGPSILRIQQVVRGDSAAYFCASSPAGLDTQYFGPGTRLTVL.